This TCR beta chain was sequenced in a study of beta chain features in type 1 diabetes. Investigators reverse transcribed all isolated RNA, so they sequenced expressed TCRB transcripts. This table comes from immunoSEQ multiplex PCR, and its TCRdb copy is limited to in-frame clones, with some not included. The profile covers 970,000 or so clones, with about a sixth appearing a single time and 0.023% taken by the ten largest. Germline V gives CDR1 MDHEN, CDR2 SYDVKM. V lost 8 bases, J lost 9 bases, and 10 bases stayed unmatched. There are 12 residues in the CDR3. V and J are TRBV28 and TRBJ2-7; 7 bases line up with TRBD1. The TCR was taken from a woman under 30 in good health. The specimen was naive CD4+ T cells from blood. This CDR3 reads CASDRQGRAQYF. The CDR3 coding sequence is TGTGCCAGCGATCGACAGGGAAGGGCGCAGTACTTC.